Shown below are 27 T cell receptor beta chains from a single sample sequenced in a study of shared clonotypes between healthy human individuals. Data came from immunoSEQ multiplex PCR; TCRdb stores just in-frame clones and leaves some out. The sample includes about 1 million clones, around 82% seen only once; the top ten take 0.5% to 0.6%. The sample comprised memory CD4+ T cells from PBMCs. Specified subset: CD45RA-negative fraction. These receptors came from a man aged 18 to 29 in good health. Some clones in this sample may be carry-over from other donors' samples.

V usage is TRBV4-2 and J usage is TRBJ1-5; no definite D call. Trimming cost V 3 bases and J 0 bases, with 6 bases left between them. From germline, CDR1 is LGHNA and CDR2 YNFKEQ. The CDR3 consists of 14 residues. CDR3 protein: CASSHRFSNQPQHF. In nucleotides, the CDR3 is TGTGCCAGCAGCCACCGATTTAGCAATCAGCCCCAGCATTTT.

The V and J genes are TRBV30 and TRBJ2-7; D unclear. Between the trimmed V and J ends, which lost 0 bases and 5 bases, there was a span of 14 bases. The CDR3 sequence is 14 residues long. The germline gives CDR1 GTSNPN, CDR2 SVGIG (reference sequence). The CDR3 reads CAWSVPRATDEQYF. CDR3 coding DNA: TGTGCCTGGAGTGTACCCCGTGCCACCGACGAGCAGTACTTC.

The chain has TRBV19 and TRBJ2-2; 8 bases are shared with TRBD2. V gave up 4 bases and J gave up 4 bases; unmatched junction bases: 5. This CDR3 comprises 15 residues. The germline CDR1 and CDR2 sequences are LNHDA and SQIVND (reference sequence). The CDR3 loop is CASSTSGGPTGELFF. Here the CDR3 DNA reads TGTGCCAGTAGTACATCGGGAGGGCCCACCGGGGAGCTGTTTTTT.

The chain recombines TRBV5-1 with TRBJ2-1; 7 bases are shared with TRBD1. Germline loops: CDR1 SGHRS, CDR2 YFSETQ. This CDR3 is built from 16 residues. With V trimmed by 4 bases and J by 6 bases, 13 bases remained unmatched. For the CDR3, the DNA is TGCGCCAGCAGCCGGAACAACAGGGGTAGATCCAATGAGCAGTTCTTC. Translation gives CASSRNNRGRSNEQFF.

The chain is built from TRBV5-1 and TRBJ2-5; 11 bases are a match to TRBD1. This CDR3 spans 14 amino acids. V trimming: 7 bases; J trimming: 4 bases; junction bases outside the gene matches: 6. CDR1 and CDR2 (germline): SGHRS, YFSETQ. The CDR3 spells CASGRDRGIETQYF. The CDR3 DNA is TGCGCCAGCGGCCGGGACAGGGGGATAGAGACCCAGTACTTC.

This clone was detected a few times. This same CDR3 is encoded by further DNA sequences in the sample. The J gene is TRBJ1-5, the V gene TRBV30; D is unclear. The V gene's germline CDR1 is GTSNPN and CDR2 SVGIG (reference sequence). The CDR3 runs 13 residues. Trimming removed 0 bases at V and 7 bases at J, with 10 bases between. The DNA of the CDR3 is TGTGCCTGGAGTGTTGCGCTGGAACAGCCCCAGCATTTT. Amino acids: CAWSVALEQPQHF.

The CDR3 here is CASSIQIQETQYF. CDR3 DNA: TGTGCCAGCAGCATACAGATTCAAGAGACCCAGTACTTC. The rearrangement joins TRBV5-5 to TRBJ2-5; D is ambiguous. Germline lookup yields CDR1 SGHKS and CDR2 YYEKEE (reference sequence). Trimming took 4 bases from V and 2 from J, leaving 9 bases between them. The CDR3 consists of 13 residues.

The CDR3 sequence: CASSSNSYEQYF. The DNA for the CDR3 is TGTGCCAGCAGTTCCAACTCCTACGAGCAGTACTTC. This sequence joins TRBV6-5 and TRBJ2-7, with D hard to call. V lost 4 bases to trimming and J lost 0 bases, with 4 bases between them. This CDR3 spans 12 amino acids. The V gene's germline CDR1 is MNHEY and CDR2 SVGAGI.

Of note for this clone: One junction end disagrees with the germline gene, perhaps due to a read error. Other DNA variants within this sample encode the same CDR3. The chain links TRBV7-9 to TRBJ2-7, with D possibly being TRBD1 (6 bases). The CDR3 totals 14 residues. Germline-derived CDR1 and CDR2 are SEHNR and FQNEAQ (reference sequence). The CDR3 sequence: CASSLRGQSYEQYF. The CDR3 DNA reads TGCGCCAGCAGCTTAAGAGGACAGTCCTATGAGCAGTACTTC.

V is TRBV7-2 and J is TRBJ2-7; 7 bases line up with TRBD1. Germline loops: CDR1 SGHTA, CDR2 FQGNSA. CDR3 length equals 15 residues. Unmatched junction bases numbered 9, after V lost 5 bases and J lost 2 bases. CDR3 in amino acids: CASSKGAGLTYEQYF. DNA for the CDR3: TGTGCCAGCAGCAAGGGGGCAGGTCTGACCTACGAGCAGTACTTC.

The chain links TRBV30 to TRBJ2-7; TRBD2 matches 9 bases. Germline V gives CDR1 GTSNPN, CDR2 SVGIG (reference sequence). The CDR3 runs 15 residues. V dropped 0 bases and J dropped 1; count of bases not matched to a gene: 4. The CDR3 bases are TGTGCCTGGAGTGTCTATAGCGGGAGATCCTACGAGCAGTACTTC. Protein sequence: CAWSVYSGRSYEQYF.

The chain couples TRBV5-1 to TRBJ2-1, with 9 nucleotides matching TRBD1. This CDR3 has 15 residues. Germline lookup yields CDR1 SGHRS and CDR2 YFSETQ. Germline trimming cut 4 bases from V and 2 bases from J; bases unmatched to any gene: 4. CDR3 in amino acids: CASSIRDRAYNEQFF. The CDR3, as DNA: TGCGCCAGCAGCATCCGGGACAGGGCCTACAATGAGCAGTTCTTC.

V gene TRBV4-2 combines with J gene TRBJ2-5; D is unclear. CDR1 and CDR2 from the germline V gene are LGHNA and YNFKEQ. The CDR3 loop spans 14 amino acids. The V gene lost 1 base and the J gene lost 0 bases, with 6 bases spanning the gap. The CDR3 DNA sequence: TGTGCCAGCAGCCAAGGGGCCAACCAAGAGACCCAGTACTTC. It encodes CASSQGANQETQYF.

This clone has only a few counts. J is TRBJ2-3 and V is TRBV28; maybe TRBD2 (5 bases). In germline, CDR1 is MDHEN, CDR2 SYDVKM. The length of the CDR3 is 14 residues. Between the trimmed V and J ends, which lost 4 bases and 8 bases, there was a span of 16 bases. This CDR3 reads CASSWVGVLGTQYF. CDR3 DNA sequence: TGTGCCAGCAGTTGGGTGGGAGTGTTGGGTACGCAGTATTTT.

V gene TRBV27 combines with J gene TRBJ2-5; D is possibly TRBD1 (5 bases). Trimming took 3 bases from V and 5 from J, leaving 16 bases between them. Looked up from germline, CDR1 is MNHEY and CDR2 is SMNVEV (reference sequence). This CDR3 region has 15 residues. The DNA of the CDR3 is TGTGCCAGCAGTTTGACCGGACACGGTGGTGAGACCCAGTACTTC. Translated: CASSLTGHGGETQYF.

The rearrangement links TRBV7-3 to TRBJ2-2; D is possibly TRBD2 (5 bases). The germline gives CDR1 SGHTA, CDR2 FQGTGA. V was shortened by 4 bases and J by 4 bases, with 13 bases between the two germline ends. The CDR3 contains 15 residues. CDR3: CASSSKGGSTGELFF. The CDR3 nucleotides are TGTGCCAGCAGCTCAAAGGGCGGGTCCACCGGGGAGCTGTTTTTT.

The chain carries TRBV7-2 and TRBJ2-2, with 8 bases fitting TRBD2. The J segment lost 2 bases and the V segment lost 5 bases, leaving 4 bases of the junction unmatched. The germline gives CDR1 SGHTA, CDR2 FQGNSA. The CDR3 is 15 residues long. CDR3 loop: CASSRLAPNTGELFF. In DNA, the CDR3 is TGTGCCAGCAGCCGACTAGCGCCAAACACCGGGGAGCTGTTTTTT. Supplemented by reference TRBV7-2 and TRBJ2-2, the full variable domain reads GAGVSQSPSNKVTEKGKDVELRCDPISGHTALYWYRQSLGQGLEFLIYFQGNSAPDKSGLPSDRFSAERTGGSVSTLTIQRTQQEDSAVYLCASSRLAPNTGELFFGEGSRLTVL.

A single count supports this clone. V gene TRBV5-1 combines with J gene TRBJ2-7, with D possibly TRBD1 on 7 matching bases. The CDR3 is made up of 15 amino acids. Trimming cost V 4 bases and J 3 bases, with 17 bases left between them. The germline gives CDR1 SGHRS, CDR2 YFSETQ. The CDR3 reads CASSRGTVRDYEQYF. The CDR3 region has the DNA TGCGCCAGCAGCCGCGGGACAGTCCGGGACTACGAGCAGTACTTC.

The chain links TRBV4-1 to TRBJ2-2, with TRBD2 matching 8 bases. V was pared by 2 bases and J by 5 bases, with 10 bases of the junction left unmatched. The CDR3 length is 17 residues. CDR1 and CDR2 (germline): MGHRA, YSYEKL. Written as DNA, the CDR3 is TGCGCCAGCAGCCAAAGGACGGGAGGGCCAGTAACCGGGGAGCTGTTTTTT. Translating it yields CASSQRTGGPVTGELFF.

CDR3 residues: CASSPSSGSEQFF. The DNA for the CDR3 is TGTGCCAGCTCACCTTCTAGCGGGAGTGAGCAGTTCTTC. V and J are TRBV18 and TRBJ2-1; 10 nucleotides agree with TRBD2. Germline values: CDR1 KGHSH, CDR2 LQKENI. The CDR3 extends over 13 amino acids. The V segment lost 3 bases and the J segment 9 bases; nucleotides outside the gene matches: 2.

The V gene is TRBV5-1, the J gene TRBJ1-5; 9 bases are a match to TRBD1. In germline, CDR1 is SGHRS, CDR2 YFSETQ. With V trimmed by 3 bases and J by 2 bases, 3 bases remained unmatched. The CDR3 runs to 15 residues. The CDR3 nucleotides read TGCGCCAGCAGCTGGACAGGGGATGGCAATCAGCCCCAGCATTTT. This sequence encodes CASSWTGDGNQPQHF. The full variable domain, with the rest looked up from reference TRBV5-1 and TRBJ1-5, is KAGVTQTPRYLIKTRGQQVTLSCSPISGHRSVSWYQQTPGQGLQFLFEYFSETQRNKGNFPGRFSGRQFSNSRSEMNVSTLELGDSALYLCASSWTGDGNQPQHFGDGTRLSIL.

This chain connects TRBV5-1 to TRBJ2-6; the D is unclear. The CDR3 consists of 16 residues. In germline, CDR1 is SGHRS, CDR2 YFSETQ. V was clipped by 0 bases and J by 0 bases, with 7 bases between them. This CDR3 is CASSLEAHSGANVLTF. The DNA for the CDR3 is TGCGCCAGCAGCTTGGAGGCCCACTCTGGGGCCAACGTCCTGACTTTC.

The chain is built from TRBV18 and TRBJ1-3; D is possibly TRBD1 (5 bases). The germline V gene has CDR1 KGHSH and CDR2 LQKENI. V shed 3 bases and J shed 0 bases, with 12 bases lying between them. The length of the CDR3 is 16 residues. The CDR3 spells CASSPQSTVSGNTIYF. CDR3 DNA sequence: TGTGCCAGCTCACCCCAGTCGACAGTCTCTGGAAACACCATATATTTT.

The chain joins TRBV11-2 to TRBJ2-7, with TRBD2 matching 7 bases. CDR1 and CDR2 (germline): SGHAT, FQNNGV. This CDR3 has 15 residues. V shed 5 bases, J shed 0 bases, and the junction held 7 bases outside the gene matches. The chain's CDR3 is CASSPQRGGSYEQYF. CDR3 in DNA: TGTGCCAGCAGCCCGCAGCGGGGAGGCTCCTACGAGCAGTACTTC. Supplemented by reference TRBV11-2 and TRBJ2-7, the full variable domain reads EAGVAQSPRYKIIEKRQSVAFWCNPISGHATLYWYQQILGQGPKLLIQFQNNGVVDDSQLPKDRFSAERLKGVDSTLKIQPAKLEDSAVYLCASSPQRGGSYEQYFGPGTRLTVT.

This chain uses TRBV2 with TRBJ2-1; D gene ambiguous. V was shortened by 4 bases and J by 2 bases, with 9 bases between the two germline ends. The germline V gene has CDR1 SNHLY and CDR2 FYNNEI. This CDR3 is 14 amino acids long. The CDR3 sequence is CASSVAQAYNEQFF. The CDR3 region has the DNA TGTGCCAGCAGTGTTGCCCAGGCCTACAATGAGCAGTTCTTC.

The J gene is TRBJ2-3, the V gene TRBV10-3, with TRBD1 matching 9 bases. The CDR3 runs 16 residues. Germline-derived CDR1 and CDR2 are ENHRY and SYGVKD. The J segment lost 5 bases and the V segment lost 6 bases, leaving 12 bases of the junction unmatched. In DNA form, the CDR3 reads TGTGCCATCAGCTTTGGGGACAGGGAGGGACAAGATACGCAGTATTTT. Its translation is CAISFGDREGQDTQYF.

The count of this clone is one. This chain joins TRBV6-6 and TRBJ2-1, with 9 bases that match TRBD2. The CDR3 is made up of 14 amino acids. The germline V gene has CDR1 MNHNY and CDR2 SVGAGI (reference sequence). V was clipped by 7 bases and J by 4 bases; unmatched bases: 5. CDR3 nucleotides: TGTGCCAGCACCCGCGGGAGGGGATACAATGAGCAGTTCTTC. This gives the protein CASTRGRGYNEQFF.